This paragraph reports one TCR beta chain. This sample was included in a study of control samples from healthy donors and cancer patients. TCRdb's table, derived via immunoSEQ multiplex PCR, lists solely in-frame clones and lacks some. The table shows 100,000 or so clones, with approximately 90% occurring only once. Germline CDR1 is GTSNPN and CDR2 is SVGIG (reference sequence). The CDR3 is 13 amino acids. V lost 3 bases, J lost 6 bases, and 15 bases lay in between. This TCR derives from a woman aged 25 to 45 in good health. Material: blood. This chain connects TRBV30 to TRBJ2-7; D call uncertain. The CDR3 DNA is TGTGCCTGGAGCGCCTCAATACTCTCCGAGCAGTACTTC. As protein: CAWSASILSEQYF.